This TCR beta chain was recorded in a study of blood T cell repertoires in COVID-19. As originally analysed: Estimation of nucleated cell counts relied on the amplification of reference gene primers. Only in-frame clones appear in the TCRdb table, and some are missing; sequencing was by immunoSEQ multiplex PCR. V and J calls and clone size are given by that table; D and trimming were obtained from the DNA. The sample shows just over 300,000 clones, 85% to 90% of them seen only once. This clone was observed a single time. Cohort placement rested on clinical history that participants reported themselves. Among Cohort 3 donors, those recovered had two negative PCRs, clearance, or symptom resolution. Germline assignment: CDR1 SGHNT and CDR2 YENEEA. V lost 1 base and J lost 3; bases outside the gene matches: 5. The CDR3 loop spans 16 amino acids.

The source material was PBMCs or T cells enriched from blood (not recorded which). The chain has TRBV11-3 and TRBJ2-7; 11 nucleotides match TRBD2. The receptor comes from a man aged 25 to 40 who had recovered from COVID-19. The CDR3 DNA sequence: TGTGCCAGCAGCTTAGGCGGGACTAGCGGACGCTACGAGCAGTACTTC. It specifies CASSLGGTSGRYEQYF.